One and the same sample provided the 10 T cell receptor beta chains below, sequenced in a study of resident and recirculating memory T cells in vitiligo. Profiling relied on immunoSEQ multiplex PCR, and the TCRdb table lists in-frame clones only, not all of them. The data hold tens of thousands of clones, with around 92% observed a single time. Sequenced sample: blood. The receptors derive from a male donor with vitiligo.

The chain couples TRBV25-1 to TRBJ2-1; TRBD2 is a possible D gene (6 bases). V was clipped by 4 bases and J by 2 bases, with 9 bases between them. CDR3 length: 14 amino acids. The germline gives CDR1 MGHDK, CDR2 SYGVNS. In nucleotides, the CDR3 is TGTGCCAGCAGTGGAGCGGGCCCCTACAATGAGCAGTTCTTC. Its protein is CASSGAGPYNEQFF.

The chain combines TRBV5-4 with TRBJ2-3; D may be TRBD2 (6 bases). From germline, CDR1 is SGHNT and CDR2 YYREEE (reference sequence). The CDR3 runs 16 residues. V lost 4 bases, J lost 2 bases, and 17 bases lay in between. CDR3 loop: CASSRPGLKNTDTQYF. In DNA form, the CDR3 reads TGTGCCAGCAGCCGGCCGGGACTCAAAAACACAGATACGCAGTATTTT.

The V gene is TRBV15, the J gene TRBJ2-5, with 13 nucleotides matching TRBD2. V was clipped by 5 bases and J by 4 bases; unmatched bases: 4. In germline, CDR1 is LNHNV, CDR2 YYDKDF (reference sequence). The CDR3 consists of 15 residues. CDR3 sequence: CATSPRLAGGETQYF. In DNA, the CDR3 is TGTGCCACCAGCCCCAGACTAGCGGGAGGAGAGACCCAGTACTTC.

This clone was seen only once. The CDR3: CARGYSGGGELFF. The CDR3 DNA follows: TGTGCCAGAGGTTATAGCGGGGGCGGGGAGCTGTTTTTT. This chain connects TRBV7-5 to TRBJ2-2; TRBD2, as called in the table, went unchecked against the DNA. TRBV7-5 is a listed pseudogene. CDR3 length: 13 residues.

The gene calls are TRBV28 and TRBJ1-1, with D uncertain. The CDR3 extends over 13 amino acids. Deletions cut 10 bases from V and 1 base from J, with 13 bases between. Germline CDR1 reads MDHEN; CDR2 reads SYDVKM. The CDR3 is CATLLGRNTEAFF. The CDR3 nucleotides read TGTGCCACGTTACTAGGACGGAACACTGAAGCTTTCTTT. Combining the CDR3 with reference TRBV28 and TRBJ1-1 gives the whole variable domain DVKVTQSSRYLVKRTGEKVFLECVQDMDHENMFWYRQDPGLGLRLIYFSYDVKMKEKGDIPEGYSVSREKKERFSLILESASTNQTSMYLCATLLGRNTEAFFGQGTRLTVV.

The rearrangement joins TRBV5-5 to TRBJ2-5; 7 nucleotides agree with TRBD2. The V and J ends lost 4 bases and 3 bases, in that order; junction bases with no gene match: 3. The CDR3 runs 13 residues. Germline loops: CDR1 SGHKS, CDR2 YYEKEE (reference sequence). The CDR3 DNA reads as TGTGCCAGCAGCCCTAGCGGTAAAGAGACCCAGTACTTC. This gives the protein CASSPSGKETQYF.

V is TRBV11-3 and J is TRBJ2-6; 7 bases fit TRBD1. Germline V gives CDR1 SGHNT, CDR2 YENEEA. The V gene end was trimmed by 3 bases and the J gene end by 4 bases; junction bases not matched to a gene: 3. The CDR3 extends over 15 amino acids. CDR3 in DNA: TGTGCCAGCAGCTTGTTGGGACAGGGGGCCAACGTCCTGACTTTC. Protein product: CASSLLGQGANVLTF.

The chain links TRBV2 to TRBJ1-1; D perhaps matches TRBD1 (5 bases). The CDR3 runs 15 residues. V was trimmed by 4 bases and J by 0 bases, leaving 12 bases between them. From germline, CDR1 is SNHLY and CDR2 FYNNEI. Here the CDR3 reads CASSAQGPMNTEAFF. CDR3 DNA: TGTGCCAGCAGTGCCCAGGGCCCGATGAACACTGAAGCTTTCTTT.

The rearrangement joins TRBV5-4 to TRBJ2-3; 14 bases align to TRBD2. Germline CDR1 SGHNT, CDR2 YYREEE (reference sequence). J was trimmed by 4 bases and V by 5 bases; bases with no gene match: 9. This CDR3 is built from 17 residues. The CDR3 DNA follows: TGTGCCAGCAGTCCCGGGACTAGCGGGGGCTCTTCAGATACGCAGTATTTT. Its translation is CASSPGTSGGSSDTQYF.

The DNA of the CDR3 is TGTGCCAGCACGCAAGAGATAAGCGGGAGTAATGAGCAGTTCTTC. It is translated as CASTQEISGSNEQFF. The rearrangement uses TRBV28 and TRBJ2-1; TRBD2 matches 8 bases. Germline V lookup: CDR1 MDHEN, CDR2 SYDVKM. V dropped 7 bases and J dropped 7; count of bases not matched to a gene: 12. This CDR3 has 15 residues.